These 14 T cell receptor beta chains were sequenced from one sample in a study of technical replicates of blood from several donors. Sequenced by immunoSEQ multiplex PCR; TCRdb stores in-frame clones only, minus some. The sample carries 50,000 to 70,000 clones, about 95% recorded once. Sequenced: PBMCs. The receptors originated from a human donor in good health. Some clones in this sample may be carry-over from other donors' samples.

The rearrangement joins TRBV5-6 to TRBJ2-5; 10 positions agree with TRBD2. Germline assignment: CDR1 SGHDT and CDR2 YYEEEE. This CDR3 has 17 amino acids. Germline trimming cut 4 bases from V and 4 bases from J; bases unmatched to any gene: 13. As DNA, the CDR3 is TGTGCCAGCAGCATAAGACAGCGGGGGGGCCGGGTAGAGACCCAGTACTTC. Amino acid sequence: CASSIRQRGGRVETQYF.

The CDR3 DNA sequence: TGCAGCGTTAAGGGGTTTATCACTGAAGCTTTCTTT. It yields the protein CSVKGFITEAFF. The chain is built from TRBV29-1 and TRBJ1-1, with D perhaps TRBD1 (5 bases). Trimming pared 5 bases from V and 4 bases from J, leaving 11 bases between. Per the germline V gene, CDR1 is SQVTM and CDR2 is ANQGSEA. This CDR3 spans 12 amino acids. The full variable domain, in which reference TRBV29-1 and TRBJ1-1 provide the parts outside the CDR3, is SAVISQKPSRDICQRGTSLTIQCQVDSQVTMMFWYRQQPGQSLTLIATANQGSEATYESGFVIDKFPISRPNLTFSTLTVSNMSPEDSSIYLCSVKGFITEAFFGQGTRLTVV.

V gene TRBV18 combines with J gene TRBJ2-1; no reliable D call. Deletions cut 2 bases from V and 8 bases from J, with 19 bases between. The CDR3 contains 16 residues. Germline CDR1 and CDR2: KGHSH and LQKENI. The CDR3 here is CASSPLARSSTDEQFF. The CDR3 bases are TGTGCCAGCTCACCATTGGCTAGATCGTCGACCGATGAGCAGTTCTTC.

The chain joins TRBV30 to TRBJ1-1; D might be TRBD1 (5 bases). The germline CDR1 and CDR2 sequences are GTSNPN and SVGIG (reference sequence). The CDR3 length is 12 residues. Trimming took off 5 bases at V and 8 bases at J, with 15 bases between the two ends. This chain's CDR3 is CAWDSNDPEAFF. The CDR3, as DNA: TGTGCCTGGGACAGCAATGACCCGGAAGCTTTCTTT.

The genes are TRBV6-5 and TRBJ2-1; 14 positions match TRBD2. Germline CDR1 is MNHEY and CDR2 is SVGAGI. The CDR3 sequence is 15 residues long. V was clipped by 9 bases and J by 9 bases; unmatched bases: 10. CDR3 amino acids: CASSPGLAGGVEQFF. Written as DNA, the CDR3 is TGTGCCAGTTCCCCCGGACTAGCGGGAGGCGTTGAGCAGTTCTTC.

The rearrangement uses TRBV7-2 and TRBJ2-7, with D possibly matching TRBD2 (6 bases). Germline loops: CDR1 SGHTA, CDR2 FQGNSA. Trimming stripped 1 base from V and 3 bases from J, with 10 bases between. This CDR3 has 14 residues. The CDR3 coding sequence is TGTGCCAGCAGCTTAGTCGGCGGGGACTACGAGCAGTACTTC. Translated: CASSLVGGDYEQYF.

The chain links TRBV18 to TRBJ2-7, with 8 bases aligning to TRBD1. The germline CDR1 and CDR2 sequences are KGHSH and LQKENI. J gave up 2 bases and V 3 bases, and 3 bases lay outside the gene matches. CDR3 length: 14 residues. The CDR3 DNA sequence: TGTGCCAGCTCACCGACAGGGGAAGCCTACGAGCAGTACTTC. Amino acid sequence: CASSPTGEAYEQYF. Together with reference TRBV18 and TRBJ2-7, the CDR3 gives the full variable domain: NAGVMQNPRHLVRRRGQEARLRCSPMKGHSHVYWYRQLPEEGLKFMVYLQKENIIDESGMPKERFSAEFPKEGPSILRIQQVVRGDSAAYFCASSPTGEAYEQYFGPGTRLTVT.

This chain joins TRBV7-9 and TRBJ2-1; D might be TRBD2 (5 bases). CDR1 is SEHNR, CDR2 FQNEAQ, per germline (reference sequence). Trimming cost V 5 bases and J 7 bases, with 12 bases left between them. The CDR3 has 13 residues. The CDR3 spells CASSPGGLNEQFF. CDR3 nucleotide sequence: TGTGCCAGCAGCCCCGGCGGGTTAAATGAGCAGTTCTTC.

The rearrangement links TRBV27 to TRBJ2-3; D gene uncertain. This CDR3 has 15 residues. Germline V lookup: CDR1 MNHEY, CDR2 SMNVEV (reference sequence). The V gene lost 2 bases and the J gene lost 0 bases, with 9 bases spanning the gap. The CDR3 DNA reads TGTGCCAGCAGTTTAAAAGATACTAGCACAGATACGCAGTATTTT. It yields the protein CASSLKDTSTDTQYF.

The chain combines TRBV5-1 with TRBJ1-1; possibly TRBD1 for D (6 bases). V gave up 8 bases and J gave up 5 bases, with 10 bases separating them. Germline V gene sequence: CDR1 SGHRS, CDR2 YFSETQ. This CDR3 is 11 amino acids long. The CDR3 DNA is TGCGCCAGTAGGGGGTGGACTGAAGCTTTCTTT. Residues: CASRGWTEAFF.

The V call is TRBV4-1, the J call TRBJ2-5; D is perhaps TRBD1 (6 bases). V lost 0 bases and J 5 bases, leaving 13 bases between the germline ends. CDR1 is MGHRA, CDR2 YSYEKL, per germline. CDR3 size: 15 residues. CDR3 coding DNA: TGCGCCAGCAGCCAAGAGAGCGGAACAGGGGAGACCCAGTACTTC. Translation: CASSQESGTGETQYF.

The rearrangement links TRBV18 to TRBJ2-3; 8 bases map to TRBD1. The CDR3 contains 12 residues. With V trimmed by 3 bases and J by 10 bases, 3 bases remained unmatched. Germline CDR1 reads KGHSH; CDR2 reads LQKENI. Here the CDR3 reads CASSPGQEAQYF. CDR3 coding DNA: TGTGCCAGCTCACCGGGACAGGAGGCGCAGTATTTT.

The CDR3 DNA is TGTGCCAGCAGCTATCTTCGGACAGGGGTCTCGTCCAATGAGCAGTTCTTC. Amino acids: CASSYLRTGVSSNEQFF. The rearrangement joins TRBV7-9 to TRBJ2-1; 9 nucleotides align to TRBD1. The V gene's germline CDR1 is SEHNR and CDR2 FQNEAQ (reference sequence). The junction had 13 bases not matched to a gene; V was cut back by 4 bases and J by 6 bases. This CDR3 spans 17 amino acids. The full variable domain, in which reference TRBV7-9 and TRBJ2-1 provide the parts outside the CDR3, is DTGVSQNPRHKITKRGQNVTFRCDPISEHNRLYWYRQTLGQGPEFLTYFQNEAQLEKSRLLSDRFSAERPKGSFSTLEIQRTEQGDSAMYLCASSYLRTGVSSNEQFFGPGTRLTVL.

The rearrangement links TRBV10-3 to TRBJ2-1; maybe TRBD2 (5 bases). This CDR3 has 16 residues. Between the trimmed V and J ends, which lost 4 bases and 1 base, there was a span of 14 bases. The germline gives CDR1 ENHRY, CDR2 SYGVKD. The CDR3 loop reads CAISARGDGSYNEQFF. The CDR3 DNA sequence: TGTGCCATCAGTGCTCGGGGAGACGGGTCCTACAATGAGCAGTTCTTC.